What follows is one T cell receptor beta chain and its context. Antigen specificity is unknown. This entry comes from a study of shared clonotypes between healthy human individuals. Naive-designated CD8 cells lacked CD45RO, were positively enriched for CCR7, and omitted terminally differentiated effector memory CD45RA+ cells. All donors qualified as healthy HIV-negative adults and had experienced no recent acute infections or vaccinations. General study points: Naive CD4 clonotype sharing across a handful of donors was about 5%.

Generated by immunoSEQ multiplex PCR, the TCRdb table keeps only in-frame clones and is missing some. This repertoire shows more than 550,000 clones, 92% found once; its top ten account for approximately 24%. Germline V gives CDR1 SNHLY, CDR2 FYNNEI. V shed 5 bases and J shed 2 bases, with 10 bases lying between them. The CDR3 spans 14 residues. J is TRBJ2-1 and V is TRBV2, with D perhaps matching TRBD1 (6 bases). Specimen: naive CD8+ T cells sorted from blood. This TCR came from a young man in good health. The CDR3 DNA follows: TGTGCCAGCAGTAGAACAGGGACCTACAATGAGCAGTTCTTC. Its protein product is CASSRTGTYNEQFF.